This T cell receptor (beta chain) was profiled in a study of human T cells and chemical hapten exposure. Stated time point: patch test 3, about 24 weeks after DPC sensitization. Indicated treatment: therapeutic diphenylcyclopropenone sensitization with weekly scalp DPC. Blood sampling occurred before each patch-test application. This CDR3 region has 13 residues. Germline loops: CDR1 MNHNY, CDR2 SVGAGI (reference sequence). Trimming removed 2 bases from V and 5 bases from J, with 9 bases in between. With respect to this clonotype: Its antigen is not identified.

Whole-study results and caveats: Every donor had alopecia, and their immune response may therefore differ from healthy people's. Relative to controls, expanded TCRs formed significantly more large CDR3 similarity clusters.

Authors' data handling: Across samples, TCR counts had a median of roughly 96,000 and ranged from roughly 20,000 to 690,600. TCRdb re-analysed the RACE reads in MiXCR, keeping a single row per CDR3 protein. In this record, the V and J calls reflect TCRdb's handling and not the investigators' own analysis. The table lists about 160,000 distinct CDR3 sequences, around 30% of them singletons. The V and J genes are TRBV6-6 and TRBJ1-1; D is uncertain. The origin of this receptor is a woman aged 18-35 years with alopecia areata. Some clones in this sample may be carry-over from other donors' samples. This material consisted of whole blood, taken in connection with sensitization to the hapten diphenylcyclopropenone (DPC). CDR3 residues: CASSYGPRTEAFF. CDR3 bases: TGTGCCAGCAGTTACGGACCGCGGACTGAAGCTTTCTTT.